The 12 T cell receptor beta chains presented below share a single source sample, sequenced in a study of T cell responses to AZD1222 COVID-19 vaccine. Profiling relied on immunoSEQ multiplex PCR, and the TCRdb table lists in-frame clones only, not all of them. This table has 130,000 or so clones, about 86% appearing once. Sequenced material: peripheral blood, taken on day 0 of AZD1222 vaccination. These receptors were taken from an adult in good health.

This clone appeared a few times. This sequence joins TRBV12-3 or TRBV12-4 and TRBJ1-5; D call uncertain. Trimming shortened V by 5 bases and J by 5 bases, and 10 bases separated the two germline ends. The CDR3 runs 13 residues. The CDR3 loop is CASSPVQDQPQHF. DNA for the CDR3: TGTGCCAGCAGTCCCGTCCAAGATCAGCCCCAGCATTTT.

The rearrangement uses TRBV7-8 and TRBJ2-2; D is tentatively TRBD1 or TRBD2 (7 bases each). The CDR3 covers 16 residues. Germline V lookup: CDR1 SGHVS, CDR2 FQNEAQ. V gave up 8 bases and J gave up 1 base, with 17 bases separating them. The CDR3 sequence: CASAGGKRGNTGELFF. The CDR3 DNA follows: TGTGCCAGCGCAGGGGGGAAGCGGGGGAACACCGGGGAGCTGTTTTTT.

The chain is built from TRBV6-1 and TRBJ2-3; 9 nucleotides align to TRBD1. This CDR3 has 16 residues. Trimming removed 3 bases from V and 0 bases from J; junction bases left unmatched: 4. Germline V CDR1 and CDR2: MNHNS, SASEGT. As DNA, the CDR3 is TGTGCCAGCAGTGACAGACAGGGGGAGAGCACAGATACGCAGTATTTT. Protein product: CASSDRQGESTDTQYF.

This clone was detected only once. The J gene is TRBJ1-5, the V gene TRBV2, with 7 bases matching TRBD1. The CDR3 runs to 14 residues. CDR1 is SNHLY, CDR2 FYNNEI, per germline. With 5 bases clipped from V and 7 bases from J, the junction kept 8 bases outside the gene matches. The CDR3 nucleotides read TGTGCCAGCAGTTCAAGTACAGGGGTGCAGCCCCAGCATTTT. Translating it yields CASSSSTGVQPQHF. The whole variable domain, remainder taken from reference TRBV2 and TRBJ1-5, is EPEVTQTPSHQVTQMGQEVILRCVPISNHLYFYWYRQILGQKVEFLVSFYNNEISEKSEIFDDQFSVERPDGSNFTLKIRSTKLEDSAMYFCASSSSTGVQPQHFGDGTRLSIL.

The V call is TRBV6-5, the J call TRBJ2-7; 12 positions agree with TRBD2. The CDR3 is 15 amino acids. Germline values: CDR1 MNHEY, CDR2 SVGAGI. After removal of 5 bases from V and 7 bases from J, the junction contained 9 bases not matched to a gene. The CDR3 DNA sequence: TGTGCCAGCAGTAACCTAGCGGGAGGGCCTCGAGAGCAGTACTTC. Its translation: CASSNLAGGPREQYF.

The J gene is TRBJ2-7, the V gene TRBV6-5, with 8 bases identical to TRBD1. J lost 3 bases, V lost 10 bases, and 8 bases had no gene match. CDR3 length equals 13 residues. Germline CDR1 and CDR2: MNHEY and SVGAGI. The CDR3, as DNA: TGTGCCACCAAGGGACAGGCTGACTACGAGCAGTACTTC. This gives the protein CATKGQADYEQYF.

This sequence joins TRBV29-1 and TRBJ1-2; no clear D gene. CDR1 and CDR2 from the germline V gene are SQVTM and ANQGSEA. V lost 6 bases, J lost 3 bases, and 8 bases lay in between. The CDR3 sequence is 11 residues long. CDR3 DNA sequence: TGCAGCGTCTTACGGGACTATGGCTACACCTTC. Translating gives CSVLRDYGYTF.

J is TRBJ2-2 and V is TRBV5-1; TRBD1 matches at 11 bases. The CDR3 totals 16 residues. The V gene end was trimmed by 4 bases and the J gene end by 4 bases; junction bases not matched to a gene: 6. Germline loops: CDR1 SGHRS, CDR2 YFSETQ. The CDR3 reads CASSQFGTGGTGELFF. The CDR3 DNA sequence: TGCGCCAGCAGCCAATTCGGGACAGGGGGCACCGGGGAGCTGTTTTTT.

The rearrangement links TRBV5-1 to TRBJ2-1; TRBD1 matches at 8 bases. CDR3 size: 15 residues. Germline V lookup: CDR1 SGHRS, CDR2 YFSETQ. V was pared by 4 bases and J by 6 bases, with 9 bases of the junction left unmatched. The CDR3 coding sequence is TGCGCCAGCAGCGTAGGAGGACAGGGCGTCAATGAGCAGTTCTTC. It translates to CASSVGGQGVNEQFF. The full variable domain, in which reference TRBV5-1 and TRBJ2-1 provide the parts outside the CDR3, is KAGVTQTPRYLIKTRGQQVTLSCSPISGHRSVSWYQQTPGQGLQFLFEYFSETQRNKGNFPGRFSGRQFSNSRSEMNVSTLELGDSALYLCASSVGGQGVNEQFFGPGTRLTVL.

This clone appeared a single time. V is TRBV15 and J is TRBJ1-4, with 11 nucleotides matching TRBD1. Unmatched junction bases numbered 2, after V lost 0 bases and J lost 8 bases. This CDR3 has 15 residues. Germline CDR1 reads LNHNV; CDR2 reads YYDKDF (reference sequence). The CDR3 reads CATSRDRDRGEKLFF. The CDR3 region has the DNA TGTGCCACCAGCAGAGATAGGGACAGGGGGGAAAAACTGTTTTTT.

This rearrangement joins TRBV6-5 to TRBJ2-7; the D is unclear. This CDR3 region has 14 residues. CDR1 and CDR2 (germline): MNHEY, SVGAGI. Deletions cut 6 bases from V and 2 bases from J, with 14 bases between. The DNA of the CDR3 is TGTGCCAGCAGGTTGGGTTCCGTTCCCTACGAGCAGTACTTC. Translating it yields CASRLGSVPYEQYF.

The V and J genes are TRBV7-9 and TRBJ1-2; no firm D call. Germline assignment: CDR1 SEHNR and CDR2 FQNEAQ (reference sequence). The CDR3 loop spans 16 amino acids. Trimming pared 7 bases from V and 0 bases from J, leaving 18 bases between. The CDR3 loop is CASTQGVPTPNYGYTF. Written as DNA, the CDR3 is TGTGCCAGCACCCAAGGCGTGCCAACCCCTAACTATGGCTACACCTTC.